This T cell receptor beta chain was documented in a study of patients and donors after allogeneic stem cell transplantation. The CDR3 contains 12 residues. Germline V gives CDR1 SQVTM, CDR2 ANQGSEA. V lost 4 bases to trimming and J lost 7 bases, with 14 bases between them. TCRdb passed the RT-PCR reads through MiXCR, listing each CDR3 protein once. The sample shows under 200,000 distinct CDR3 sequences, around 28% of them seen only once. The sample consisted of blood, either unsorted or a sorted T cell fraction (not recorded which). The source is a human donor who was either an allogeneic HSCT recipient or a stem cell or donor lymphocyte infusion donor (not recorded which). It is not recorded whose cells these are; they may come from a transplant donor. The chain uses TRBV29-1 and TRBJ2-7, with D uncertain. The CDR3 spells CSVGPALGEQYF. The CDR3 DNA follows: TGCAGCGTTGGACCCGCACTGGGGGAGCAGTACTTC.